Below, 4 T cell receptor beta chains from the same sample are listed, as sequenced in a study of blood T cell repertoires in COVID-19. Clones were sequenced by immunoSEQ multiplex PCR, and TCRdb holds only the in-frame ones, with some missing. This sample has some 150,000 clones; around 89% occur once, and the top ten carry about 2.6%. The source material was peripheral blood. These receptors were collected from a man in his fifties or sixties with acute or convalescent COVID-19.

The chain uses TRBV30 and TRBJ1-5; D is unresolved. V was clipped by 0 bases and J by 4 bases, with 10 bases between them. The CDR3 spans 14 residues. Germline lookup yields CDR1 GTSNPN and CDR2 SVGIG (reference sequence). CDR3 in amino acids: CAWSVGRMNQPQHF. In DNA, the CDR3 is TGTGCCTGGAGTGTAGGCAGGATGAATCAGCCCCAGCATTTT.

This clone was counted once. This chain uses TRBV14 with TRBJ1-5; possibly TRBD1 for D (5 bases). The CDR3 loop spans 17 amino acids. Trimming shortened V by 4 bases and J by 0 bases, and 16 bases separated the two germline ends. Germline CDR1 and CDR2: SGHDN and FVKESK. As DNA, the CDR3 is TGTGCCAGCAGCCGATGTAGGACATTGTATAGCAATCAGCCCCAGCATTTT. Protein product: CASSRCRTLYSNQPQHF.

As concerns this clone: Mismatch with germline at one junction end may stem from a read error. The chain joins TRBV5-1 to TRBJ1-5; D is uncertain. CDR1 is SGHRS, CDR2 YFSETQ, per germline. This CDR3 contains 17 residues. CDR3 in DNA: TGCGCCAGTAGCTTGGGGTTACTCGGGGATAGCAATCAGCCCCAGCATTTT. Protein: CASSLGLLGDSNQPQHF.

The table lists this clone with a count of one. This chain links TRBV3-1 (or the pseudogene TRBV3-2) with TRBJ1-2, with D possibly TRBD1 on 6 matching bases. The V end was cut by 6 bases, the J end by 1 base, with 9 bases between. Germline V CDR1 and CDR2: LGHDT, YNNKEL (reference sequence). There are 13 residues in the CDR3. In DNA, the CDR3 is TGTGCCAGCAGTCGGGACATTAACTATGGCTACACCTTC. This gives the protein CASSRDINYGYTF.